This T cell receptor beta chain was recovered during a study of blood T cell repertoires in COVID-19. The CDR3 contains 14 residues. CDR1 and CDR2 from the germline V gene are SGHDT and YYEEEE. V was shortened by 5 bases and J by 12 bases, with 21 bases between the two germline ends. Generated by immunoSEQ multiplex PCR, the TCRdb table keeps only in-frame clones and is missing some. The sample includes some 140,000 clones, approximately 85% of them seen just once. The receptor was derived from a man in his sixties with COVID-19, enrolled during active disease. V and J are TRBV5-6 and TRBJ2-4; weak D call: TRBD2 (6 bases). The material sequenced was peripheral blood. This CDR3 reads CASSQPPREATQYF. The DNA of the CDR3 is TGTGCCAGCAGTCAACCTCCCAGGGAGGCGACTCAGTACTTC.